The clone carrying this TCR beta chain was seen many times. Its antigen is unidentified. This entry comes from a study of CD8 T cells in ankylosing spondylitis. Study-level points and caveats: In reactive arthritis synovial fluid and blood, some motif variants had been reported before. Among TCR beta sequences, a motif of eight or nine highly homologous variants appeared characteristic of ankylosing spondylitis blood. Disease-linked clones reportedly concentrated significantly in matched ankylosing spondylitis synovial fluid.

Molecular-barcoded quantitative 5'-RACE produced these TCR beta libraries. MiXCR, run by TCRdb on the 5' RACE reads, gives a single entry per CDR3 protein. The repertoire holds approximately 140,000 distinct CDR3 sequences, with about 42% as singletons. V dropped 2 bases and J dropped 4 bases, with 9 bases sitting between them. The CDR3 totals 12 residues. The germline V gene encodes CDR1 DFQATT and CDR2 SNEGSKA (reference sequence). The chain couples TRBV20-1 to TRBJ2-7; D perhaps matches TRBD1 (5 bases). This TCR derives from a male donor with ankylosing spondylitis. Specimen: synovial fluid, either unsorted or a sorted T cell fraction (not recorded which). CDR3 protein: CSARQGLYEQYF. In DNA, the CDR3 is TGCAGTGCTAGACAGGGTTTATACGAGCAGTACTTC.